The subject of this entry is one TCR beta chain. The entry originates in a study of shared clonotypes between healthy human individuals. V was cut by 3 bases and J by 4 bases, with 9 bases left in between. CDR1 and CDR2 (germline): SNHLY, FYNNEI. The CDR3 extends over 13 amino acids. Measured with immunoSEQ multiplex PCR; TCRdb has only the in-frame clones, and not every one. The table lists a few million clones, about 92% of them singletons. The chain recombines TRBV2 with TRBJ1-2, with D possibly matching TRBD1 (5 bases). The receptor comes from a man between 18 and 35 years old in good health. Some clones in this sample may be carry-over from other donors' samples. The sequenced sample consisted of naive CD4+ T cells from PBMCs. Subset described: CD45RA+ positively selected. DNA of the CDR3: TGTGCCAGCAGTGATGGGGGGATCTATGGCTACACCTTC. Translating gives CASSDGGIYGYTF.